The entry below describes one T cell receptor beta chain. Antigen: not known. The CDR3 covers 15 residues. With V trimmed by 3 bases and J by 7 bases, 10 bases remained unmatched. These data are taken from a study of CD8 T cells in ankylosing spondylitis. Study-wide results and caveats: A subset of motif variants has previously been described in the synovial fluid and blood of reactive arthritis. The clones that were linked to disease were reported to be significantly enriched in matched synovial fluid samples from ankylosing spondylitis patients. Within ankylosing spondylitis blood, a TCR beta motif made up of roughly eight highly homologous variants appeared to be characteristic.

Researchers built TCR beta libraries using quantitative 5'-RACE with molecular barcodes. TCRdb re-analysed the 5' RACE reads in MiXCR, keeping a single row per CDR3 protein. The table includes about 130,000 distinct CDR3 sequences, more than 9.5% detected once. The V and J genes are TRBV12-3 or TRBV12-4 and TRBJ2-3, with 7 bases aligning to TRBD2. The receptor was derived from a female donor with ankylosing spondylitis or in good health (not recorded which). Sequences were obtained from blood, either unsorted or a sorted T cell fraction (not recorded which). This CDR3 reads CASSFAGVGSNTQYF. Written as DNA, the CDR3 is TGTGCCAGCAGTTTTGCGGGAGTGGGGAGCAATACGCAGTATTTT.